The next 16 T cell receptor beta chains were all read from a single sample in a study of cytomegalovirus exposure and HLA in healthy donors. Method: immunoSEQ multiplex PCR; TCRdb's copy keeps in-frame clones and lacks some. Here the sample spans 150,000 to 200,000 clones, 75% to 95% being singletons. The source material was PBMCs. These receptors were taken from a woman between 18 and 29 years old in good health and CMV-seropositive.

This clone was picked up a small number of times. The chain has TRBV9 and TRBJ2-7; 11 bases are shared with TRBD1. The trim removed 2 bases at V and 7 bases at J, leaving 5 bases unmatched. Germline V gives CDR1 SGDLS, CDR2 YYNGEE. The CDR3 covers 14 residues. CDR3 residues: CASSVRTGGDEQYF. Here the CDR3 DNA reads TGTGCCAGCAGCGTCCGGACAGGGGGCGATGAGCAGTACTTC.

This clone is a singleton in its sample. This sequence joins TRBV5-1 and TRBJ2-3, with TRBD2 identical over 8 bases. Trimming at V came to 0 bases and at J to 2 bases, leaving 11 bases not matched to a gene. CDR1 is SGHRS and CDR2 is YFSETQ in the germline V gene. The CDR3 spans 18 residues. The CDR3 bases are TGCGCCAGCAGCTTGGGGCCGGGGACTAGATCCAACACAGATACGCAGTATTTT. This sequence encodes CASSLGPGTRSNTDTQYF.

This chain links TRBV4-2 with TRBJ1-1; D unresolved. Germline loops: CDR1 LGHNA, CDR2 YNFKEQ. The CDR3 covers 12 residues. The V and J ends lost 3 bases and 4 bases respectively, with 6 bases between them. The CDR3 coding sequence is TGTGCCAGCAGCCAGGGCCCCACTGAAGCTTTCTTT. As protein: CASSQGPTEAFF.

This rearrangement joins TRBV5-1 to TRBJ2-5, with D possibly TRBD2 on 5 matching bases. Looked up from germline, CDR1 is SGHRS and CDR2 is YFSETQ. The CDR3 is 13 residues long. Trimming left V 5 bases short and J 1 base short, with 9 bases between. The CDR3 DNA sequence: TGCGCCAGCAGTGCCGGGATCCAAGAGACCCAGTACTTC. This gives the protein CASSAGIQETQYF.

This chain links TRBV4-2 with TRBJ2-1, with 9 positions matching TRBD2. CDR1 and CDR2 (germline): LGHNA, YNFKEQ. This CDR3 spans 17 amino acids. V was clipped by 0 bases and J by 6 bases; unmatched bases: 9. Here the CDR3 DNA reads TGTGCCAGCAGCCAAGAGGGGGAGCTAGCGGGATTCAATGAGCAGTTCTTC. Protein: CASSQEGELAGFNEQFF.

CDR3: CASSPSRGHYEQYF. The CDR3 DNA reads TGCGCCAGCAGCCCTAGTAGGGGGCACTACGAGCAGTACTTC. The chain employs TRBV4-1 and TRBJ2-7; 7 positions agree with TRBD1. Germline values: CDR1 MGHRA, CDR2 YSYEKL. V was pared by 4 bases and J by 3 bases, with 6 bases of the junction left unmatched. The CDR3 contains 14 residues.

The chain has TRBV5-6 and TRBJ2-3; 8 positions match TRBD2. Germline CDR1 is SGHDT and CDR2 is YYEEEE. This CDR3 is built from 15 residues. Losses at the gene ends were 2 bases for V and 6 bases for J; bases not matched to a gene: 8. CDR3 amino acids: CASSFRGSGADTQYF. The CDR3 DNA reads as TGTGCCAGCAGCTTCCGTGGTAGCGGGGCGGATACGCAGTATTTT.

J is TRBJ2-2 and V is TRBV6-5; maybe TRBD1 (5 bases). The germline V gene has CDR1 MNHEY and CDR2 SVGAGI. V was trimmed by 5 bases and J by 7 bases, leaving 14 bases between them. The CDR3 extends over 14 amino acids. CDR3 nucleotide sequence: TGTGCCAGCAGTGCAGGGTCCCTTGGCGGGGAGCTGTTTTTT. It codes for CASSAGSLGGELFF.

The chain has TRBV2 and TRBJ2-1; 9 nucleotides line up with TRBD2. Germline V gene sequence: CDR1 SNHLY, CDR2 FYNNEI. The V segment lost 8 bases and the J segment 3 bases; nucleotides outside the gene matches: 2. There are 13 residues in the CDR3. DNA of the CDR3: TGTGCCAGCCCGACTAGCGGCTACAATGAGCAGTTCTTC. Protein: CASPTSGYNEQFF.

The gene calls are TRBV6-5 and TRBJ2-7; tentatively, D is TRBD2 (5 bases). CDR1 and CDR2 (germline): MNHEY, SVGAGI. The CDR3 runs 14 residues. V was clipped by 0 bases and J by 5 bases, with 11 bases between them. CDR3: CASSYSGYGNEQYF. CDR3 coding DNA: TGTGCCAGCAGTTACTCTGGGTACGGGAACGAGCAGTACTTC.

V is TRBV11-2 and J is TRBJ1-2, with 7 positions matching TRBD1. From germline, CDR1 is SGHAT and CDR2 FQNNGV. The CDR3 has 13 residues. J gave up 4 bases and V 4 bases, and 3 bases lay outside the gene matches. For the CDR3, the DNA is TGTGCCAGCAGCTCCTCAGGGGGCTATGGCTACACCTTC. It translates to CASSSSGGYGYTF. Full variable domain (rest looked up from reference TRBV11-2 and TRBJ1-2): EAGVAQSPRYKIIEKRQSVAFWCNPISGHATLYWYQQILGQGPKLLIQFQNNGVVDDSQLPKDRFSAERLKGVDSTLKIQPAKLEDSAVYLCASSSSGGYGYTFGSGTRLTVV.

The chain carries TRBV4-3 and TRBJ2-2; 7 nucleotides match TRBD1. Germline assignment: CDR1 LGHNA and CDR2 YSLEER. There are 16 residues in the CDR3. V trimming: 0 bases; J trimming: 5 bases; junction bases outside the gene matches: 6. CDR3 loop: CASSQDRQGGTGELFF. The DNA of the CDR3 is TGCGCCAGCAGCCAAGATCGACAGGGCGGAACCGGGGAGCTGTTTTTT.

The chain combines TRBV19 with TRBJ1-1; weak D call: TRBD1 (6 bases). The CDR3 is 16 residues long. V was trimmed by 2 bases and J by 0 bases, leaving 13 bases between them. Germline CDR1 LNHDA, CDR2 SQIVND (reference sequence). Here the CDR3 reads CASSIFPTGLNTEAFF. The CDR3 nucleotides read TGTGCCAGTAGTATATTCCCGACAGGTTTGAACACTGAAGCTTTCTTT. Combining the CDR3 with reference TRBV19 and TRBJ1-1 gives the whole variable domain DGGITQSPKYLFRKEGQNVTLSCEQNLNHDAMYWYRQDPGQGLRLIYYSQIVNDFQKGDIAEGYSVSREKKESFPLTVTSAQKNPTAFYLCASSIFPTGLNTEAFFGQGTRLTVV.

The genes are TRBV7-2 and TRBJ2-1; no clear D. V lost 5 bases and J lost 9, with 17 bases in between. This CDR3 contains 14 residues. Germline-derived CDR1 and CDR2 are SGHTA and FQGNSA. The DNA of the CDR3 is TGTGCCAGCAGCCCCCGTGGTCCGCTAGGTGAGCAGTTCTTC. Its translation is CASSPRGPLGEQFF.

J is TRBJ2-1 and V is TRBV6-1, with 7 bases lining up with TRBD1. V shed 2 bases, J shed 2 bases, and the junction held 0 bases outside the gene matches. The CDR3 runs 14 residues. In germline, CDR1 is MNHNS, CDR2 SASEGT. The CDR3 reads CASSEQGAYNEQFF. DNA of the CDR3: TGTGCCAGCAGTGAACAGGGGGCCTACAATGAGCAGTTCTTC.

The V and J genes are TRBV14 and TRBJ2-7, with D uncertain. V was trimmed by 0 bases and J by 6 bases, leaving 15 bases between them. The CDR3 has 15 residues. The germline V gene has CDR1 SGHDN and CDR2 FVKESK. The CDR3 coding sequence is TGTGCCAGCAGCCAAGATCTATCCCCACGCTTCGAGCAGTACTTC. Residues: CASSQDLSPRFEQYF.